This TCR beta chain came from a study of blood T cell repertoires in COVID-19. Study context: Italy, Spain and the United States were the sources of the convalescent and acute COVID-19 samples. Sources were T cells, B-cell-depleted T cells, or PBMCs; the material itself was cDNA or gDNA.

This table comes from immunoSEQ multiplex PCR, and its TCRdb copy is limited to in-frame clones, with some not included. The table includes hundreds of thousands of clones, 85% to 90% detected once. This clone was seen a handful of times. Enrollees, about 18 to 100 years old, lived in 24 US areas. Cohort 3 recovered donors had two negative PCRs, clearance, or symptom resolution. The CDR3 sequence is 15 residues long. Trimming shortened V by 4 bases and J by 0 bases, and 13 bases separated the two germline ends. Per the germline V gene, CDR1 is SGHRS and CDR2 is YFSETQ. The chain links TRBV5-1 to TRBJ1-1; D gene uncertain. The sequence was obtained from a man aged 25 to 40 who had recovered from COVID-19. Sequenced: PBMCs or T cells enriched from blood (not recorded which). CDR3 DNA: TGCGCCAGCAGCAGAGAGACTTACATGAACACTGAAGCTTTCTTT. This sequence encodes CASSRETYMNTEAFF.